These 10 T cell receptor beta chains came from one sample sequenced in a study of T cell clusters in autoimmune cytopenias. Each sample's input was around 270 ng genomic DNA, roughly 40,000 genome equivalents. TRB was amplified by touch-down multiplex PCR, primer pools A and B combined. TCRdb re-called the multiplex PCR reads, yielding one record per CDR3 amino acid sequence without DNA. The sample's table shows approximately 1,500 distinct CDR3 sequences. What was sequenced was peripheral blood. The receptor source for this set is a human donor with an autoimmune cytopenia or autoimmune hepatitis (not recorded which).

This clonotype registers medium-sized by frequency. This chain links TRBV15 with TRBJ2-3; without DNA, the TCRdb call of TRBD2 cannot be checked. This CDR3 contains 20 residues. Germline loops: CDR1 LNHNV, CDR2 YYDKDF (reference sequence). The CDR3 spells CATSRDGPGTSETSEDTQYF.

This clonotype counts as medium-sized by frequency. The chain has TRBV5-6 and TRBJ2-7; the TCRdb call, TRBD1, lacks DNA for checking. Germline lookup yields CDR1 SGHDT and CDR2 YYEEEE. CDR3 length: 14 residues. The CDR3 spells CASSLTGSNNEQYF.

The V and J genes are TRBV11-2 and TRBJ1-4; TCRdb picks TRBD1, but there is no DNA to check that call. This CDR3 comprises 14 residues. Germline V lookup: CDR1 SGHAT, CDR2 FQNNGV. The CDR3 is CASSPDRRGEKLFF.

This clonotype is classed as medium-sized by frequency. This rearrangement joins TRBV30 to TRBJ1-1; TCRdb proposes TRBD1, but this gene call is untestable without DNA. Germline loops: CDR1 GTSNPN, CDR2 SVGIG (reference sequence). CDR3 length equals 12 residues. The CDR3: CAWSQGAGEAFF.

This clonotype registers medium-sized (0.01 to 0.1%) by frequency. The CDR3 here is CASSPGRQENTGELFF. The chain couples TRBV18 to TRBJ2-2; checking the TCRdb D call of TRBD1 is not possible without DNA. The CDR3 is made up of 16 amino acids. The germline gives CDR1 KGHSH, CDR2 LQKENI.

Its frequency marks this clonotype as medium-sized. The chain carries TRBV27 and TRBJ1-2; TCRdb indicates TRBD1, and absent DNA this call remains unverified. The CDR3 runs to 17 residues. CDR1 and CDR2 from the germline V gene are MNHEY and SMNVEV (reference sequence). The CDR3 protein is CASSILGQGGSLGGYTF.

Frequency places this clonotype as medium-sized. The rearrangement uses TRBV7-2 and TRBJ2-5. This CDR3 contains 13 residues. Germline lookup yields CDR1 SGHTA and CDR2 FQGNSA. The CDR3 is CASSLAPRETQYF.

This rearrangement joins TRBV14 to TRBJ2-7. This CDR3 has 12 residues. Germline assignment: CDR1 SGHDN and CDR2 FVKESK. The CDR3 region is CASSQGAYEQYF.

Its frequency marks this clonotype as medium-sized (0.01 to 0.1%). This chain links TRBV6-6 with TRBJ1-5; the TCRdb call, TRBD1, lacks DNA for checking. The CDR3 contains 15 residues. Per germline, CDR1 MNHNY and CDR2 SVGAGI (reference sequence). The CDR3 loop is CASSYIGQGNQPQHF.

This clonotype is labeled medium-sized (0.01 to 0.1%) based on frequency. V usage is TRBV30 and J usage is TRBJ1-5; TCRdb picks TRBD1, but there is no DNA to check that call. Germline assignment: CDR1 GTSNPN and CDR2 SVGIG (reference sequence). The CDR3 sequence is 13 residues long. CDR3 sequence reads: CACNRGGNQPQHF.